The 32 T cell receptor beta chains below all came from one sample that was sequenced in a study of CD8 T cells in Susac syndrome (dated by TCRdb to the late 2010s). Libraries were constructed by the immunoSEQ multiplex PCR assay. RNA was extracted with the RNeasy kit and about 0.45 to 1 ug was reverse transcribed using random hexamers. TCRdb passed the public sequencing reads through fastp at Q25 and MiXCR, retaining productive beta sequences. CDR3 protein duplicates are merged, each entry listing the most common genes and DNA. In all, the sample holds 180,000 or so distinct CDR3 sequences, and roughly 96% of those were seen once. In total, the top ten clones hold roughly 0.094% of the sample. Sequencing was done on a sample of CD4+ T cells from PBMCs. Receptor source: a human donor with multiple sclerosis.

The V and J genes are TRBV2 and TRBJ1-5; D perhaps matches TRBD1 (5 bases). This CDR3 has 15 amino acids. The V end was cut by 8 bases, the J end by 0 bases, with 14 bases between. Germline values: CDR1 SNHLY, CDR2 FYNNEI. In DNA form, the CDR3 reads TGTGCCAGCCAGGGAGGAGGGTATAGCAATCAGCCCCAGCATTTT. This translates into CASQGGGYSNQPQHF.

The chain is built from TRBV15 and TRBJ1-1, with unresolved D. CDR1 LNHNV and CDR2 YYDKDF come from the germline V gene (reference sequence). The CDR3 has 14 amino acids. Trimming took off 1 base at V and 4 bases at J, with 10 bases between the two ends. CDR3 sequence reads: CATSRAPSSTEAFF. For the CDR3, the DNA is TGTGCCACCAGCAGAGCCCCGTCGAGCACTGAAGCTTTCTTT.

The rearrangement links TRBV18 to TRBJ1-1; D unresolved. The ends were cut back, 2 bases at V and 8 bases at J, with 24 bases in the middle. The germline V gene has CDR1 KGHSH and CDR2 LQKENI. The CDR3 is made up of 17 amino acids. The CDR3 bases are TGTGCCAGCTCACCAAGGGCTACCGGAATGGTCTATATGGAAGCTTTCTTT. Amino acids: CASSPRATGMVYMEAFF.

The chain combines TRBV24-1 with TRBJ1-1; 8 bases align to TRBD1. The CDR3 consists of 12 residues. V was pared by 8 bases and J by 4 bases, with 2 bases of the junction left unmatched. The V gene's germline CDR1 is KGHDR and CDR2 SFDVKD. The CDR3 DNA is TGTGCCACCACTACAGGGGGCACTGAAGCTTTCTTT. It is translated as CATTTGGTEAFF.

The chain is built from TRBV14 and TRBJ2-3; 7 bases are a match to TRBD1. The germline CDR1 and CDR2 sequences are SGHDN and FVKESK. With 4 bases clipped from V and 2 bases from J, the junction kept 6 bases outside the gene matches. There are 15 residues in the CDR3. The CDR3 DNA follows: TGTGCCAGCAGCCGCTGGGGACAGCTCACAGATACGCAGTATTTT. Translating gives CASSRWGQLTDTQYF.

In DNA, the CDR3 is TGTGCCTGGAGTGATGCGGGACCACATCACTACGAGCAGTACTTC. The encoded protein is CAWSDAGPHHYEQYF. V and J are TRBV30 and TRBJ2-7; D might be TRBD2 (6 bases). Trimming removed 1 base from V and 3 bases from J, with 16 bases in between. Germline V lookup: CDR1 GTSNPN, CDR2 SVGIG (reference sequence). This CDR3 is built from 15 residues.

J is TRBJ2-2 and V is TRBV13; D uncertain. Per germline, CDR1 PRHDT and CDR2 FYEKMQ (reference sequence). The CDR3 length is 14 residues. V gave up 0 bases and J gave up 4 bases, with 6 bases separating them. CDR3: CASSLGPLTGELFF. As DNA, the CDR3 is TGTGCCAGCAGCTTAGGCCCCCTCACCGGGGAGCTGTTTTTT.

This sequence joins TRBV3-1 and TRBJ1-1; 7 nucleotides agree with TRBD1. V shed 5 bases and J 2 bases; nucleotides not matched to a gene: 5. Looked up from germline, CDR1 is LGHDT and CDR2 is YNNKEL (reference sequence). CDR3 size: 14 residues. The CDR3 here is CASSFRTGNTEAFF. Written as DNA, the CDR3 is TGTGCCAGCAGCTTCCGGACAGGTAACACTGAAGCTTTCTTT.

This chain connects TRBV7-3 to TRBJ2-6; D gene ambiguous. The V and J ends lost 6 bases and 3 bases respectively, with 12 bases between them. Germline-derived CDR1 and CDR2 are SGHTA and FQGTGA. This CDR3 has 15 residues. The CDR3 nucleotides read TGTGCCAGCAGTCCTACCACCTATGGGGCCAACGTCCTGACTTTC. Its protein product is CASSPTTYGANVLTF.

The chain is built from TRBV29-1 and TRBJ1-1, with D possibly TRBD1 on 6 matching bases. The CDR3 covers 13 residues. Trimming pared 7 bases from V and 5 bases from J, leaving 17 bases between. Per germline, CDR1 SQVTM and CDR2 ANQGSEA. The CDR3 nucleotides are TGCAGCGCTTCGGGGGGGCAGGAGACTGAAGCTTTCTTT. Translating it yields CSASGGQETEAFF.

This clonotype was detected a few times. The chain joins TRBV5-1 to TRBJ2-7; D is possibly TRBD1 (6 bases). CDR1 and CDR2 from the germline V gene are SGHRS and YFSETQ. Trimming pared 1 base from V and 2 bases from J, leaving 13 bases between. The CDR3 spans 15 residues. The CDR3 DNA is TGCGCCAGCAGCTTGAATCCAGGGGCTGCCTACGAGCAGTACTTC. This sequence encodes CASSLNPGAAYEQYF.

A single count supports this clonotype. The chain carries TRBV6-6 and TRBJ2-7; unclear D gene. V lost 4 bases and J 5 bases, leaving 9 bases between the germline ends. Germline CDR1 and CDR2: MNHNY and SVGAGI (reference sequence). The CDR3 has 12 residues. The CDR3 sequence is CASSSEAHEQYF. CDR3 DNA: TGTGCCAGCAGTTCAGAGGCCCACGAGCAGTACTTC.

The chain joins TRBV20-1 to TRBJ1-2, with D possibly being TRBD1 (6 bases). Germline CDR1 and CDR2: DFQATT and SNEGSKA (reference sequence). The germline V and J ends were trimmed by 3 bases and 8 bases, with 13 bases remaining between them. CDR3 size: 12 residues. CDR3 nucleotide sequence: TGCAGTGCTAGGTCTCTAGGGGGAGGCTACACCTTC. This codes for CSARSLGGGYTF.

The chain is built from TRBV7-9 and TRBJ2-5, with a weak D call TRBD2 (6 bases). There are 12 residues in the CDR3. Germline CDR1 and CDR2: SEHNR and FQNEAQ (reference sequence). V was shortened by 10 bases and J by 5 bases, with 14 bases between the two germline ends. CDR3 residues: CATASRGETQYF. CDR3 nucleotides: TGTGCCACCGCGTCTCGGGGGGAGACCCAGTACTTC.

The genes are TRBV7-3 and TRBJ2-5; D is tentatively TRBD1 or TRBD2 (6 bases each). The V and J ends lost 3 bases and 0 bases respectively, with 14 bases between them. Germline loops: CDR1 SGHTA, CDR2 FQGTGA. This CDR3 spans 16 amino acids. CDR3: CASSLRRGTYQETQYF. As DNA, the CDR3 is TGTGCCAGCAGCTTGAGGAGGGGGACGTACCAAGAGACCCAGTACTTC.

V usage is TRBV9 and J usage is TRBJ1-2, with a possible D match to TRBD1 (6 bases). The germline V gene encodes CDR1 SGDLS and CDR2 YYNGEE. The germline V and J ends were trimmed by 3 bases and 1 base, with 16 bases remaining between them. There are 16 residues in the CDR3. The CDR3 here is CASSAEIGQFNYGYTF. The CDR3 DNA sequence: TGTGCCAGCAGCGCCGAGATCGGACAGTTTAACTATGGCTACACCTTC.

The V gene is TRBV20-1, the J gene TRBJ2-3; the D is unclear. Germline CDR1 reads DFQATT; CDR2 reads SNEGSKA (reference sequence). V was shortened by 0 bases and J by 0 bases, with 16 bases between the two germline ends. The CDR3 consists of 17 residues. The CDR3 DNA reads as TGCAGTGCTAGAGATTGGGTTAAAGCGAGCAGCACAGATACGCAGTATTTT. Translated, it gives CSARDWVKASSTDTQYF.

The CDR3 loop is CASALGQITDTQYF. The CDR3, as DNA: TGTGCTAGTGCCCTGGGACAGATCACAGATACGCAGTATTTT. This chain uses TRBV12-5 with TRBJ2-3; 7 bases agree with TRBD1. The germline gives CDR1 LGHNT, CDR2 FRNRAP. With V trimmed by 7 bases and J by 2 bases, 6 bases remained unmatched. The CDR3 extends over 14 amino acids.

The rearrangement joins TRBV25-1 to TRBJ1-2; maybe TRBD1 (6 bases). Trimming took 4 bases from V and 4 from J, leaving 16 bases between them. The germline CDR1 and CDR2 sequences are MGHDK and SYGVNS. CDR3 length equals 15 residues. This CDR3 is CASSGRLGQSYGYTF. The CDR3 coding sequence is TGTGCCAGCAGTGGCCGATTAGGACAGAGCTATGGCTACACCTTC.

The chain uses TRBV27 and TRBJ2-2, with no clear D. The CDR3 has 14 amino acids. V was trimmed by 9 bases and J by 1 base, leaving 12 bases between them. Germline-derived CDR1 and CDR2 are MNHEY and SMNVEV (reference sequence). CDR3 loop: CASSLTLNTGELFF. Here the CDR3 DNA reads TGTGCCAGTTCCCTTACCCTGAACACCGGGGAGCTGTTTTTT.

This clonotype showed up just once. This rearrangement joins TRBV5-1 to TRBJ1-1; D not resolved. This CDR3 has 12 residues. Germline V gives CDR1 SGHRS, CDR2 YFSETQ. Trimming took 3 bases from V and 6 from J, leaving 9 bases between them. The CDR3 nucleotides are TGCGCCAGCAGCTGGGGAGGGTCTGAAGCTTTCTTT. This translates into CASSWGGSEAFF.

This clonotype was counted a single time. CDR3 in amino acids: CASSFAPGGSAYNEQFF. CDR3 bases: TGTGCCAGCAGCTTTGCCCCTGGGGGGTCAGCCTACAATGAGCAGTTCTTC. The rearrangement links TRBV12-3 or TRBV12-4 to TRBJ2-1; D might be TRBD2 (6 bases). The CDR3 spans 17 residues. The V and J ends lost 6 bases and 2 bases respectively, with 20 bases between them.

A remark on this clonotype: A read error may account for a junction end that differs from germline. CDR3 loop: CASTTERGRQHF. In nucleotides, the CDR3 is TGTGCCAGCACCACCGAAAGGGGGCGTCAGCACTTC. The V call is TRBV7-9, the J call TRBJ2-7, with 7 positions matching TRBD1. Germline V gene data show CDR1 as SEHNR and CDR2 as FQNEAQ (reference sequence). The CDR3 is 12 amino acids.

The gene calls are TRBV20-1 and TRBJ2-3; 11 bases are shared with TRBD2. CDR3 length equals 15 residues. The germline gives CDR1 DFQATT, CDR2 SNEGSKA (reference sequence). The ends lost 6 bases at V and 6 bases at J; junction bases unmatched: 11. CDR3 nucleotides: TGCAGTGCACCTTCACTAGCGGGGGAAGCGGATACGCAGTATTTT. Amino acids: CSAPSLAGEADTQYF.

CDR3 DNA sequence: TGCAGCGTGGCGGTCGCCGGGACTGCAATAGAGACCCAGTACTTC. This codes for CSVAVAGTAIETQYF. The chain combines TRBV29-1 with TRBJ2-5, with a possible D match to TRBD2 (6 bases). CDR3 length: 15 residues. Per the germline V gene, CDR1 is SQVTM and CDR2 is ANQGSEA. Trimming pared 6 bases from V and 4 bases from J, leaving 21 bases between.

This chain links TRBV18 with TRBJ1-1; D may be TRBD1 (6 bases). Germline values: CDR1 KGHSH, CDR2 LQKENI. V was clipped by 1 base and J by 3 bases, with 9 bases between them. The CDR3 totals 14 residues. CDR3: CASSPLSGDTEAFF. The CDR3 DNA sequence: TGTGCCAGCTCACCACTCTCAGGGGACACTGAAGCTTTCTTT.

This sequence joins TRBV2 and TRBJ2-5; D possibly corresponds to TRBD1 (5 bases). CDR1 and CDR2 (germline): SNHLY, FYNNEI. V shed 2 bases and J shed 5 bases, with 9 bases lying between them. The CDR3 has 13 amino acids. The CDR3 DNA reads as TGTGCCAGCAGTGAAAGGGGTCGGGAGACCCAGTACTTC. This gives the protein CASSERGRETQYF.

The chain employs TRBV2 and TRBJ2-1, with a weak D call TRBD2 (5 bases). The germline V gene encodes CDR1 SNHLY and CDR2 FYNNEI. V was trimmed by 8 bases and J by 9 bases, leaving 17 bases between them. The CDR3 sequence is 13 residues long. The CDR3: CASDLAPTGEQFF. The CDR3 nucleotides read TGTGCCAGCGACCTAGCCCCGACGGGTGAGCAGTTCTTC.

The chain combines TRBV30 with TRBJ1-5; 7 positions agree with TRBD1. V shed 2 bases, J shed 7 bases, and the junction held 8 bases outside the gene matches. The CDR3 runs 14 residues. Germline CDR1 and CDR2: GTSNPN and SVGIG (reference sequence). This CDR3 is CAWSPPGQHQPQHF. CDR3 DNA sequence: TGTGCCTGGAGTCCACCGGGACAGCACCAGCCCCAGCATTTT.

The chain combines TRBV19 with TRBJ1-2; TRBD1 agrees at 10 bases. Germline assignment: CDR1 LNHDA and CDR2 SQIVND (reference sequence). CDR3 size: 15 residues. With 4 bases clipped from V and 7 bases from J, the junction kept 9 bases outside the gene matches. The CDR3 DNA reads as TGTGCCAGTAGTACGGGACAGGGGCGACCCCTTGGCTACACCTTC. The encoded protein is CASSTGQGRPLGYTF.

The chain carries TRBV12-3 or TRBV12-4 and TRBJ2-1, with a weak D call TRBD2 (5 bases). CDR3 length: 13 amino acids. Deletions cut 5 bases from V and 10 bases from J, with 15 bases between. Here the CDR3 reads CASSPRGGYEQFF. In DNA form, the CDR3 reads TGTGCCAGCAGTCCCCGGGGTGGGTACGAGCAGTTCTTC.

The CDR3 sequence is CASISFGQGGGYTF. The CDR3 region has the DNA TGTGCCAGCATCTCCTTCGGACAGGGCGGTGGCTACACCTTC. The rearrangement uses TRBV6-5 and TRBJ1-2; TRBD1 matches at 8 bases. The CDR3 is 14 residues long. Per the germline V gene, CDR1 is MNHEY and CDR2 is SVGAGI. Germline trimming cut 7 bases from V and 7 bases from J; bases unmatched to any gene: 11.